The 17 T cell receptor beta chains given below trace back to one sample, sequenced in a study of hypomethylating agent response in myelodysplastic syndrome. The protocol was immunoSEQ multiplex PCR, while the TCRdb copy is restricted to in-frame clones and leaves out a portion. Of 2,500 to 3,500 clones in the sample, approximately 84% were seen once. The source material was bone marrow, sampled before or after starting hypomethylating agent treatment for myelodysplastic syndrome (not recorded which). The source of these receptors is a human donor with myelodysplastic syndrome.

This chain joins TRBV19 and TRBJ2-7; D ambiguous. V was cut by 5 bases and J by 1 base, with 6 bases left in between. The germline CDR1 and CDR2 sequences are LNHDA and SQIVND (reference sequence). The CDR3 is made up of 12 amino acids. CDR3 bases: TGTGCCAGTAGTCAACAGTCCTACGAGCAGTACTTC. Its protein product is CASSQQSYEQYF.

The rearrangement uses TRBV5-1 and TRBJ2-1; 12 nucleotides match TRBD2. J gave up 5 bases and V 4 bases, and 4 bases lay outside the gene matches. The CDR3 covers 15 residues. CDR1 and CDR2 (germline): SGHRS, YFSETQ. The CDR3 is CASSRLAGVNNEQFF. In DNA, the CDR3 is TGCGCCAGCAGCCGACTAGCGGGAGTAAACAATGAGCAGTTCTTC.

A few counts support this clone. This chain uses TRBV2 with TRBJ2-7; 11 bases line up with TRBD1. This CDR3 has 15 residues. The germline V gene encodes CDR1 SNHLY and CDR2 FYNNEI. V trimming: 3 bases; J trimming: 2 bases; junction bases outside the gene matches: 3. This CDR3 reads CASSEGQGVTYEQYF. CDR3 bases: TGTGCCAGCAGTGAGGGACAGGGGGTTACCTACGAGCAGTACTTC. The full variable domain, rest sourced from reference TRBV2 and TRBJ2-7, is EPEVTQTPSHQVTQMGQEVILRCVPISNHLYFYWYRQILGQKVEFLVSFYNNEISEKSEIFDDQFSVERPDGSNFTLKIRSTKLEDSAMYFCASSEGQGVTYEQYFGPGTRLTVT.

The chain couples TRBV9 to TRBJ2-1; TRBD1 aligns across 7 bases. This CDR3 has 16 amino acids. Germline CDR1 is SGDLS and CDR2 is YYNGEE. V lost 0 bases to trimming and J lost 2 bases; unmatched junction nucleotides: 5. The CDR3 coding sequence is TGTGCCAGCAGCGTAGCAGGGGGTCTAGCCTACAATGAGCAGTTCTTC. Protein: CASSVAGGLAYNEQFF.

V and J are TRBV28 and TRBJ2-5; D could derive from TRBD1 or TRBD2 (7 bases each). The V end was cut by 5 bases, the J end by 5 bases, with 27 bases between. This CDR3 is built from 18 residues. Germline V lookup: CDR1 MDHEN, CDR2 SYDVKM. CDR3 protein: CASSPLFGNRGGGETQYF. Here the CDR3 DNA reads TGTGCCAGCAGTCCCCTTTTCGGAAACAGGGGAGGGGGGGAGACCCAGTACTTC.

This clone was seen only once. Here the CDR3 reads CASSKDRHEQFF. The CDR3 DNA follows: TGTGCCAGCAGTAAGGACAGACATGAGCAGTTCTTC. This chain connects TRBV6-6 to TRBJ2-1, with a possible D match to TRBD1 (6 bases). The germline gives CDR1 MNHNY, CDR2 SVGAGI (reference sequence). Between the trimmed V and J ends, which lost 5 bases and 8 bases, there was a span of 10 bases. The CDR3 has 12 amino acids.

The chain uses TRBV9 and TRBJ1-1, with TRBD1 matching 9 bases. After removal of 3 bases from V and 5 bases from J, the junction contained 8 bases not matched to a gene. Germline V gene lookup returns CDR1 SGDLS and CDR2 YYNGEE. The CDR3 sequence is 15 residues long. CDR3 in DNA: TGTGCCAGCAGCGGTGGAGGGACAGGGAGGACTGAAGCTTTCTTT. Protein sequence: CASSGGGTGRTEAFF.

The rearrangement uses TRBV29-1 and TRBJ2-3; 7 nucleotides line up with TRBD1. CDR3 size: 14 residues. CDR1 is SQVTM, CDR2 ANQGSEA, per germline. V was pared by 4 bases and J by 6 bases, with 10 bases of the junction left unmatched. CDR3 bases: TGCAGCGTTGCGCATGGCGGCAGGGGGGATACGCAGTATTTT. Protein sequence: CSVAHGGRGDTQYF.

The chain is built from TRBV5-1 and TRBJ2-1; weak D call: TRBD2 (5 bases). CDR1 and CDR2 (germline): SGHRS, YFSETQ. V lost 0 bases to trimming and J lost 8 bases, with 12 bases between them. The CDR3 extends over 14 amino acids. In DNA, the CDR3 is TGCGCCAGCAGCTTGGGAGGGATTCTAGATGAGCAGTTCTTC. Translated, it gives CASSLGGILDEQFF.

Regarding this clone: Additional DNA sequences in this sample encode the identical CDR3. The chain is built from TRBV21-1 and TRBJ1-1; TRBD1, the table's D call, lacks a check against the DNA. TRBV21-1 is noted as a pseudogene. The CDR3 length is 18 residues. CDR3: CASSKAEGTAWMNTEAFF. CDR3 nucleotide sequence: TGTGCCAGCAGCAAAGCGGAAGGGACAGCGTGGATGAACACTGAAGCTTTCTTT.

In DNA form, the CDR3 reads TGCGCCAGCAGCCAAGGAACGGGTCCCAGTGGGCTGTTTTTT. Its protein is CASSQGTGPSGLFF. The V and J genes are TRBV4-1 and TRBJ2-2, with D hard to call. CDR1 is MGHRA and CDR2 is YSYEKL in the germline V gene. V dropped 1 base and J dropped 13 bases, with 16 bases sitting between them. The CDR3 runs 14 residues.

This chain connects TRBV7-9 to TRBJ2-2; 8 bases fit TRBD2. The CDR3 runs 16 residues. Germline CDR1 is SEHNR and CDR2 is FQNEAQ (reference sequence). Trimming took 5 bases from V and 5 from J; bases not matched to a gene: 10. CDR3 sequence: CASSPPGGKITGELFF. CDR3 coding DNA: TGTGCCAGCAGCCCCCCGGGGGGGAAGATTACCGGGGAGCTGTTTTTT.

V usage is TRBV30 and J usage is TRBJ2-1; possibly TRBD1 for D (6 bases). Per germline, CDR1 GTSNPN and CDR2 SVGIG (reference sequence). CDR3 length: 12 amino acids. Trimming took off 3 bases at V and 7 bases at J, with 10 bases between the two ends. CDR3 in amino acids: CAWSKRGNEQFF. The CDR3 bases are TGTGCCTGGAGCAAAAGGGGGAATGAGCAGTTCTTC.

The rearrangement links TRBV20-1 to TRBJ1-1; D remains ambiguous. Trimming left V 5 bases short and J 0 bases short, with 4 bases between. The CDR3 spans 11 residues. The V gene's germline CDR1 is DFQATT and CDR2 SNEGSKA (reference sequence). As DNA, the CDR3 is TGCAGTGCTTCGGTGAACACTGAAGCTTTCTTT. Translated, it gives CSASVNTEAFF.

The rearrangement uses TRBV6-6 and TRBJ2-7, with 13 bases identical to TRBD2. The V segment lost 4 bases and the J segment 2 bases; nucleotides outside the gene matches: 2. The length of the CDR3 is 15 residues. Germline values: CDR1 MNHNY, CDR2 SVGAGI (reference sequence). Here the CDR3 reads CASSSGLAGTYEQYF. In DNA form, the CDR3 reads TGTGCCAGCAGTTCGGGACTAGCGGGAACCTACGAGCAGTACTTC.

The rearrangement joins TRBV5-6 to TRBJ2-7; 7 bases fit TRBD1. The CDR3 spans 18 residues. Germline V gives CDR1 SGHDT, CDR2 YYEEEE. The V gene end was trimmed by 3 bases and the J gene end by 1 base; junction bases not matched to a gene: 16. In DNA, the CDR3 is TGTGCCAGCAGCTACCGACAGGGCCGGCTGAGAGCGTCCTACGAGCAGTACTTC. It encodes CASSYRQGRLRASYEQYF.

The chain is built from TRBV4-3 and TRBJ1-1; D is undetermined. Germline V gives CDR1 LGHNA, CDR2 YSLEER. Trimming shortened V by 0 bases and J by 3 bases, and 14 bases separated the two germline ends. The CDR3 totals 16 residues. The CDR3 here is CASSQELGWRDTEAFF. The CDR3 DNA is TGCGCCAGCAGCCAAGAATTAGGGTGGCGGGACACTGAAGCTTTCTTT.